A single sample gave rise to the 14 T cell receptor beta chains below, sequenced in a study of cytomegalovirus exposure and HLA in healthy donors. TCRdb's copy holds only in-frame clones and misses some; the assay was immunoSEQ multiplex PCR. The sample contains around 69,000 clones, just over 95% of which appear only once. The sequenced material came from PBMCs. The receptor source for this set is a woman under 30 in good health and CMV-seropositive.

Here the CDR3 reads CASSLGTGKFF. The CDR3 bases are TGTGCCAGCAGCCTAGGGACAGGGAAGTTCTTC. The rearrangement uses TRBV14 and TRBJ2-1; 9 positions match TRBD1. From germline, CDR1 is SGHDN and CDR2 FVKESK. The CDR3 length is 11 residues. With V trimmed by 4 bases and J by 14 bases, 3 bases remained unmatched.

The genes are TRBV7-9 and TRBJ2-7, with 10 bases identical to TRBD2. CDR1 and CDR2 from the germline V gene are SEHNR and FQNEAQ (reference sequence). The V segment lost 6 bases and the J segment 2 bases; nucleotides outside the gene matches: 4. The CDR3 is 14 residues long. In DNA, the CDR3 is TGTGCCAGCAGTCGGACTAGCGGTACCTACGAGCAGTACTTC. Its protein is CASSRTSGTYEQYF.

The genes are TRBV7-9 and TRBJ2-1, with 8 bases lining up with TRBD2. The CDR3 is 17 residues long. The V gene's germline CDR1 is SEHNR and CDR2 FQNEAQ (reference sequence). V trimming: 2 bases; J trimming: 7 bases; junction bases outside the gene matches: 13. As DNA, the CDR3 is TGTGCCAGCAGCTTAATCGGGGGGGCCACTTCGGAGAATGAGCAGTTCTTC. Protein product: CASSLIGGATSENEQFF.

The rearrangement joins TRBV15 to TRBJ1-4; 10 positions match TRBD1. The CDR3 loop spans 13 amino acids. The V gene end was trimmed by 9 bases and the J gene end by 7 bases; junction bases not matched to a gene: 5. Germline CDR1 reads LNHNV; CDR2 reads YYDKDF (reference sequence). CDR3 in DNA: TGTGCCACTACCGGGACAGGGGCTGAAAAACTGTTTTTT. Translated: CATTGTGAEKLFF. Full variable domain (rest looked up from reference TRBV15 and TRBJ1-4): DAMVIQNPRYQVTQFGKPVTLSCSQTLNHNVMYWYQQKSSQAPKLLFHYYDKDFNNEADTPDNFQSRRPNTSFCFLDIRSPGLGDTAMYLCATTGTGAEKLFFGSGTQLSVL.

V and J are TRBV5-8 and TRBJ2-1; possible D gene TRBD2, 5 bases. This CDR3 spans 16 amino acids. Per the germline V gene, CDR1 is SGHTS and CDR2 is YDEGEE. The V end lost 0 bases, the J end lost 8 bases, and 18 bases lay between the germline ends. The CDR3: CASSLGVGGWGDEQFF. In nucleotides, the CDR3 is TGTGCCAGCAGCTTGGGGGTAGGCGGGTGGGGAGATGAGCAGTTCTTC.

CDR3 loop: CASSPRTGGTDTQYF. In DNA, the CDR3 is TGTGCCAGCAGCCCCAGGACAGGGGGCACAGATACGCAGTATTTT. V is TRBV7-9 and J is TRBJ2-3, with 9 bases lining up with TRBD1. The CDR3 has 15 amino acids. CDR1 SEHNR and CDR2 FQNEAQ come from the germline V gene (reference sequence). V was pared by 5 bases and J by 1 base, with 4 bases of the junction left unmatched.

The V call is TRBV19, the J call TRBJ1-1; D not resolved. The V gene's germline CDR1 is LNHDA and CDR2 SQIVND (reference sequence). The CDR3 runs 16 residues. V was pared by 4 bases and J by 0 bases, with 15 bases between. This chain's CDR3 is CASSRRATWMNTEAFF. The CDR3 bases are TGTGCCAGTAGTAGGAGGGCCACTTGGATGAACACTGAAGCTTTCTTT. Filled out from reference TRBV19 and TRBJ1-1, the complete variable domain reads DGGITQSPKYLFRKEGQNVTLSCEQNLNHDAMYWYRQDPGQGLRLIYYSQIVNDFQKGDIAEGYSVSREKKESFPLTVTSAQKNPTAFYLCASSRRATWMNTEAFFGQGTRLTVV.

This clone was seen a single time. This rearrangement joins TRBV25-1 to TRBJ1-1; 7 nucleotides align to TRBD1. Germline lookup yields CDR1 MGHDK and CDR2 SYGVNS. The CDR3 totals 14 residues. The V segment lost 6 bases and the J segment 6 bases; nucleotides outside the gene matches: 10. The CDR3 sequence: CASRFDRAGAEAFF. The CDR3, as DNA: TGTGCCAGCAGGTTTGACAGGGCTGGGGCTGAAGCTTTCTTT.

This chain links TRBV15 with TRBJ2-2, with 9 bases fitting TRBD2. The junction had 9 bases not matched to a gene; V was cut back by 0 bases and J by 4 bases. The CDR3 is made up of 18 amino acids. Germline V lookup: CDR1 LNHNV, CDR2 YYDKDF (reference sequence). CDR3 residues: CATSRDSLAGSFTGELFF. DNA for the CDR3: TGTGCCACCAGCAGAGATAGCCTAGCGGGATCCTTCACCGGGGAGCTGTTTTTT.

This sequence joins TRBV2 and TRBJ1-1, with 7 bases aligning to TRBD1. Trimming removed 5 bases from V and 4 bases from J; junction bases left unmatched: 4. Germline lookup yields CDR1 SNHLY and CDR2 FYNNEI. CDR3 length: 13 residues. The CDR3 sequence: CASSQQGITEAFF. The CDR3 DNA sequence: TGTGCCAGCAGTCAACAGGGGATCACTGAAGCTTTCTTT.

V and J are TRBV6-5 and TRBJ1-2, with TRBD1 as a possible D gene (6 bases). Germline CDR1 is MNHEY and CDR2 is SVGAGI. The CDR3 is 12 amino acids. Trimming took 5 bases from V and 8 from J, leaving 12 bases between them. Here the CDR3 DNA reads TGTGCCAGCAGTCCGGGACATCCCGGCTACACCTTC. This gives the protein CASSPGHPGYTF.

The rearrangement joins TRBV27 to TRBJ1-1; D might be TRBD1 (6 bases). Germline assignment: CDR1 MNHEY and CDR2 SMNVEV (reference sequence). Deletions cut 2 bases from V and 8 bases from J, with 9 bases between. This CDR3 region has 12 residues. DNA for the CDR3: TGTGCCAGCAGTTTAAGGGGGGGAGAAGCTTTCTTT. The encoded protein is CASSLRGGEAFF.

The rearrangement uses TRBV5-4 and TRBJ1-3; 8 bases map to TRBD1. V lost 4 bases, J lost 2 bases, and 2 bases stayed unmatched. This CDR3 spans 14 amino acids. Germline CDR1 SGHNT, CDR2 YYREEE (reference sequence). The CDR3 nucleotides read TGTGCCAGCAGCCTACAGGGGGCTGGAAACACCATATATTTT. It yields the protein CASSLQGAGNTIYF.

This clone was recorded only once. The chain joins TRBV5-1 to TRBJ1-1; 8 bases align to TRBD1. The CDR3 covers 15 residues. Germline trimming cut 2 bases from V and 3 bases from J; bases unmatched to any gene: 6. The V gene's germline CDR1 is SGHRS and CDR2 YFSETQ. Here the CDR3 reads CASSFHRGDDTEAFF. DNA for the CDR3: TGCGCCAGCAGCTTCCACAGGGGGGACGACACTGAAGCTTTCTTT.